This T cell receptor (beta chain) came from a study of T cell clusters in autoimmune cytopenias. TRB amplification used roughly 250 ng of peripheral blood genomic DNA. Germline V gene sequence: CDR1 GTSNPN, CDR2 SVGIG (reference sequence). This CDR3 region has 12 residues. TRB rearrangements were amplified by touch-down multiplex PCR with mixed TRB-A/B primers. TCRdb re-called the multiplex PCR reads; every CDR3 protein appears as one record, without DNA. Found here are around 3,200 distinct CDR3 sequences; the top ten clones hold more than 2.5%. Its frequency marks this clonotype as medium-sized. Its target is not known. General study results and limits: Comparing secondary cytopenia with chronic lymphocytic leukemia showed no cluster-lack signature, apparently masked by lymphoma repertoire. Exclusive TRB clusters were about 3-fold more numerous in healthy donors than in active autoimmune hepatitis. TRB repertoire shifts in secondary cytopenia and chronic lymphocytic leukemia mostly reflected lymphoma, not autoimmunity. Primary autoimmune cytopenia patients seemingly lacked the physiological T cell clusters found in healthy donors.

Sequencing was performed on peripheral blood. This receptor was identified in a human donor with an autoimmune cytopenia or autoimmune hepatitis (not recorded which). V usage is TRBV30 and J usage is TRBJ2-2; the D gene TCRdb calls, TRBD1, cannot be checked with no DNA. CDR3 loop: CAWSTGFGELFF.